This T cell receptor (beta chain) came from a study of T cell changes during pregnancy in multiple sclerosis. V was pared by 0 bases and J by 5 bases, with 16 bases between. The germline CDR1 and CDR2 sequences are SGHNT and YYREEE (reference sequence). The CDR3 sequence is 16 residues long. This clone was found once. Profiled with immunoSEQ multiplex PCR; TCRdb holds only in-frame clones, not every one. Of 50,000 to 65,000 clones listed, approximately 93% were seen once; the top ten hold 3.2%. This TCR derives from a female donor with multiple sclerosis, enrolled in a pregnancy study. This chain uses TRBV5-4 with TRBJ2-3, with D possibly matching TRBD2 (5 bases). The sequenced sample was CD8+ T cells from peripheral blood mononuclear cells, obtained in the second trimester of pregnancy. The CDR3 DNA is TGTGCCAGCAGCTTGGGGGGTGGGGAGATCGGAGATACGCAGTATTTT. Its translation is CASSLGGGEIGDTQYF.